The T cell receptor (beta chain) under discussion was sequenced for a study of T-cell reconstitution after alpha-beta-depleted transplantation in children. Using unique molecular identifiers, the investigators prepared the TCRbeta library. From the PCR reads, TCRdb called clonotypes with MiXCR, one entry per CDR3 protein. The repertoire has fewer than 550,000 distinct CDR3 sequences, roughly 11% of them found once; the top ten carry 13% to 15%. CDR3 length: 13 amino acids. In germline, CDR1 is ENHRY, CDR2 SYGVKD. Trimming shortened V by 6 bases and J by 10 bases, and 16 bases separated the two germline ends. This clonotype occurred a few times. Its antigen remains unidentified. General study points: Surviving recipient T cells and thymic progenitors accounted for the high day-60 TCRbeta diversity observed in some patients. Several hundred expanded graft clones reportedly gave rise to the alpha-beta T cells present about two months after transplant.

The origin of this receptor is a female patient younger than 10 who had a stem cell transplant for aplastic anemia, so the T cells may come from the graft donor. The sequenced sample was PBMCs, mostly from graft donor cells, obtained 180 days after TCRalphabeta/CD19-depleted stem cell transplant. This sequence joins TRBV10-3 and TRBJ2-1; D is ambiguous. CDR3 in DNA: TGTGCCATCAGCAAGAGCCATTACGGGGAGCAGTTCTTC. It is translated as CAISKSHYGEQFF.